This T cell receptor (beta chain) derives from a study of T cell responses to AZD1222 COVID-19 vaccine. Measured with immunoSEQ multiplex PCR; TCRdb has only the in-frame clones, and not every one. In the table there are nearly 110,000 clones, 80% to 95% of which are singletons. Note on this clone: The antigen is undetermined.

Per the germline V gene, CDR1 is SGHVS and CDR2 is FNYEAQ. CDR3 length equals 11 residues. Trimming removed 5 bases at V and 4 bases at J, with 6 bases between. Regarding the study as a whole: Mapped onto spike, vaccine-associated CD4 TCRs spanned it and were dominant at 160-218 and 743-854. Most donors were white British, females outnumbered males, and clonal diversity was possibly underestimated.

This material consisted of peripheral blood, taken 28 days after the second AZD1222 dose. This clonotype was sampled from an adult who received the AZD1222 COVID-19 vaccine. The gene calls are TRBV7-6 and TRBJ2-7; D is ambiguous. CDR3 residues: CASSIGYEQYF. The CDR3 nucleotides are TGTGCCAGCAGCATCGGGTACGAGCAGTACTTC. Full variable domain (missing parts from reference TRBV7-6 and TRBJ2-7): GAGVSQSPRYKVTKRGQDVALRCDPISGHVSLYWYRQALGQGPEFLTYFNYEAQQDKSGLPNDRFSAERPEGSISTLTIQRTEQRDSAMYRCASSIGYEQYFGPGTRLTVT.